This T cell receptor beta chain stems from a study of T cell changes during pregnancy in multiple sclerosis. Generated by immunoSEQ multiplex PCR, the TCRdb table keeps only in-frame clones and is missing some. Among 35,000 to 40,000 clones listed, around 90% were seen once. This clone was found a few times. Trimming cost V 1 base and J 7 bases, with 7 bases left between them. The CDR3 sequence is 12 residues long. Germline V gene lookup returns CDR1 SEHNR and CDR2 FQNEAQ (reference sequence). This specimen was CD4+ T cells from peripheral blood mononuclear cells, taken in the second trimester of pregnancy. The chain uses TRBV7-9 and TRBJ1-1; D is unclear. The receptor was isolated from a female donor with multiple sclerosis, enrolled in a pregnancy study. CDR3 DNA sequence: TGTGCCAGCAGCTTAGTTGGACTTGAAGCTTTCTTT. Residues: CASSLVGLEAFF. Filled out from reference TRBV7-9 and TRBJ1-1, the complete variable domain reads DTGVSQNPRHKITKRGQNVTFRCDPISEHNRLYWYRQTLGQGPEFLTYFQNEAQLEKSRLLSDRFSAERPKGSFSTLEIQRTEQGDSAMYLCASSLVGLEAFFGQGTRLTVV.